The entry below describes one T cell receptor beta chain. The germline CDR1 and CDR2 sequences are SGHNT and YENEEA. Trimming removed 4 bases at V and 5 bases at J, with 6 bases between. This CDR3 region has 12 residues. The source of the sample is a study of technical replicates of blood from several donors. Repertoires were generated with immunoSEQ multiplex PCR, while TCRdb's copy carries only in-frame clones and drops some. Found here are more than 60,000 clones, 93% of them singletons; the top ten hold over 0.4%. The sample consisted of T cells isolated from PBMCs. This TCR was recovered from a human donor in good health. The rearrangement links TRBV11-3 to TRBJ2-4; D is possibly TRBD1 (5 bases). The CDR3 DNA follows: TGTGCCAGCAGCTCCAGGGAAAACATTCAGTACTTC. Encoded protein: CASSSRENIQYF.